Following are 6 T cell receptor beta chains from one sample sequenced in a study of cytomegalovirus exposure and HLA in healthy donors. Primers: 60 Vbeta forward and 13 Jbeta reverse. Sequencing used immunoSEQ multiplex PCR; TCRdb keeps in-frame clones, though not all of them. This sample has nearly 110,000 clones, with roughly 76% found just once. The specimen was PBMCs. The receptor source for this set is a man in his late teens or twenties in good health and CMV-seronegative.

The rearrangement links TRBV7-9 to TRBJ2-7; the match to TRBD1 covers 8 bases. With 5 bases clipped from V and 0 bases from J, the junction kept 6 bases outside the gene matches. Germline CDR1 reads SEHNR; CDR2 reads FQNEAQ (reference sequence). The CDR3 spans 15 residues. CDR3 in DNA: TGTGCCAGCAGCCAAGGACAGGGCCACTCCTACGAGCAGTACTTC. Protein: CASSQGQGHSYEQYF.

This chain joins TRBV5-1 and TRBJ2-7; 8 bases fit TRBD1. V shed 4 bases, J shed 9 bases, and the junction held 3 bases outside the gene matches. The germline V gene has CDR1 SGHRS and CDR2 YFSETQ. The CDR3 length is 11 residues. The CDR3 region has the DNA TGCGCCAGCAGCCCTGGGACAGGGCAGTACTTC. The encoded protein is CASSPGTGQYF.

The chain has TRBV19 and TRBJ1-5; perhaps TRBD1 as D (5 bases). The V end was cut by 5 bases, the J end by 5 bases, with 10 bases between. The CDR3 runs 13 residues. Germline V gives CDR1 LNHDA, CDR2 SQIVND (reference sequence). The CDR3 DNA reads as TGTGCCAGTAGTGCTCTCAGGGATCAGCCCCAGCATTTT. It encodes CASSALRDQPQHF.

This chain joins TRBV14 and TRBJ2-6; 7 nucleotides agree with TRBD1. The germline gives CDR1 SGHDN, CDR2 FVKESK. V gave up 3 bases and J gave up 0 bases; unmatched junction bases: 2. The CDR3 runs to 16 residues. The CDR3 DNA is TGTGCCAGCAGCCAGGGACAGTTCTCTGGGGCCAACGTCCTGACTTTC. Protein product: CASSQGQFSGANVLTF.

CDR3 coding DNA: TGTGCCAGCAGCGTCGGAGGGGGCACGTCCGAGCAGTACTTC. Encoded protein: CASSVGGGTSEQYF. The chain links TRBV9 to TRBJ2-7; tentatively, D is TRBD1 (7 bases). Trimming pared 2 bases from V and 6 bases from J, leaving 15 bases between. Per germline, CDR1 SGDLS and CDR2 YYNGEE. The CDR3 runs 14 residues.

This chain connects TRBV6-5 to TRBJ2-5; possibly TRBD1 for D (6 bases). This CDR3 region has 16 residues. V was shortened by 2 bases and J by 1 base, with 14 bases between the two germline ends. CDR1 MNHEY and CDR2 SVGAGI come from the germline V gene. The CDR3 region has the DNA TGTGCCAGCAGTTACCAACGGACAGTCCCCCAAGAGACCCAGTACTTC. Protein sequence: CASSYQRTVPQETQYF.